This T cell receptor beta chain is drawn from a study of blood T cells in healthy people across ages. The V gene lost 3 bases and the J gene lost 1 base, with 8 bases spanning the gap. Looked up from germline, CDR1 is SGHTA and CDR2 is FQGNSA. This CDR3 has 14 amino acids. Each sample gave at least 7 million isolated PBMCs. This clonotype was seen many times. Its antigen remains unknown. Study-wide results and caveats: Both higher diversity and more naive CD4+ cells marked long-lived donors when set against aged donors.

Through a sample-barcoded 5' primer and a J-beta primer mix, a second PCR was run for roughly 6 to 11 cycles. Using its own MiXCR run on the 5' RACE reads, TCRdb lists one record per CDR3 protein. The data show hundreds of thousands of distinct CDR3 sequences, less than 35% seen once. The chain uses TRBV7-2 and TRBJ2-3; D ambiguous. What was sequenced was blood. This clonotype was sampled from an elderly woman in good health. The CDR3 reads CASSFASGTDTQYF. CDR3 DNA sequence: TGTGCCAGCAGCTTTGCTTCTGGCACAGATACGCAGTATTTT. Complete variable domain (other parts from reference TRBV7-2 and TRBJ2-3): GAGVSQSPSNKVTEKGKDVELRCDPISGHTALYWYRQSLGQGLEFLIYFQGNSAPDKSGLPSDRFSAERTGGSVSTLTIQRTQQEDSAVYLCASSFASGTDTQYFGPGTRLTVL.